The 22 T cell receptor beta chains given below trace back to one sample, sequenced in a study of cytomegalovirus exposure and HLA in healthy donors. The PCR used 60 Vbeta and 13 Jbeta primers. Sequencing was performed with immunoSEQ multiplex PCR; in TCRdb, only in-frame clones are kept and a portion is missing. The sample contains 120,000 or so clones, 80% of which appear only once. The sequencing sample was made of PBMCs. The receptors shown here come from a female donor in good health and CMV-seropositive.

The chain couples TRBV9 to TRBJ2-2; 7 bases fit TRBD2. Germline CDR1 SGDLS, CDR2 YYNGEE. The CDR3 runs to 15 residues. The J segment lost 0 bases and the V segment lost 4 bases, leaving 3 bases of the junction unmatched. The CDR3 is CASSLGGTNTGELFF. DNA of the CDR3: TGTGCCAGCAGCTTGGGGGGGACGAACACCGGGGAGCTGTTTTTT.

This clone has just one count. V is TRBV18 and J is TRBJ1-1, with no clear D. V was shortened by 6 bases and J by 0 bases, with 8 bases between the two germline ends. From germline, CDR1 is KGHSH and CDR2 LQKENI. The CDR3 is 13 amino acids. The CDR3 spells CASSEGLNTEAFF. DNA for the CDR3: TGTGCCAGCTCCGAGGGTTTGAACACTGAAGCTTTCTTT. Full variable domain (missing parts from reference TRBV18 and TRBJ1-1): NAGVMQNPRHLVRRRGQEARLRCSPMKGHSHVYWYRQLPEEGLKFMVYLQKENIIDESGMPKERFSAEFPKEGPSILRIQQVVRGDSAAYFCASSEGLNTEAFFGQGTRLTVV.

The table lists this clone with a few counts. The J gene is TRBJ1-2, the V gene TRBV2; D not certain. Germline loops: CDR1 SNHLY, CDR2 FYNNEI. The CDR3 spans 13 residues. V lost 8 bases to trimming and J lost 7 bases, with 17 bases between them. The CDR3: CASGGELRTGYTF. Written as DNA, the CDR3 is TGTGCCAGCGGAGGAGAGCTCCGGACTGGCTACACCTTC.

The genes are TRBV2 and TRBJ1-6; D remains ambiguous. Trimming took 9 bases from V and 1 from J, leaving 13 bases between them. Germline CDR1 SNHLY, CDR2 FYNNEI. This CDR3 region has 15 residues. The CDR3 loop reads CASKIGGSYNSPLHF. Written as DNA, the CDR3 is TGTGCCAGTAAAATCGGAGGTTCCTATAATTCACCCCTCCACTTT.

The chain combines TRBV4-2 with TRBJ2-3; 9 bases are a match to TRBD2. CDR1 LGHNA and CDR2 YNFKEQ come from the germline V gene. V trimming: 2 bases; J trimming: 0 bases; junction bases outside the gene matches: 6. CDR3 size: 17 residues. CDR3 loop: CASSQTSGGTSTDTQYF. The CDR3 nucleotides are TGTGCCAGCAGCCAAACCAGCGGGGGGACTAGCACAGATACGCAGTATTTT.

CDR3 amino acids: CASRTPGKGIFSYEQYF. Here the CDR3 DNA reads TGTGCCAGCAGAACGCCGGGGAAGGGTATTTTCTCCTACGAGCAGTACTTC. The rearrangement links TRBV27 to TRBJ2-7; D might be TRBD2 (5 bases). Per the germline V gene, CDR1 is MNHEY and CDR2 is SMNVEV (reference sequence). The CDR3 runs to 17 residues. The ends were cut back, 6 bases at V and 0 bases at J, with 21 bases in the middle.

The rearrangement joins TRBV6-9 to TRBJ1-5; possible D gene TRBD1, 6 bases. V lost 5 bases and J lost 3, with 20 bases in between. Per the germline V gene, CDR1 is MNHGY and CDR2 is SVAAGI. This CDR3 contains 17 residues. The CDR3 protein is CASSATGTPTPNQPQHF. CDR3 nucleotides: TGTGCCAGCAGTGCCACAGGGACCCCAACCCCCAATCAGCCCCAGCATTTT.

J is TRBJ1-5 and V is TRBV5-3; the match to TRBD1 covers 8 bases. TRBV5-3 is designated an ORF whose function remains uncertain. There are 16 residues in the CDR3. V shed 4 bases and J 2 bases; nucleotides not matched to a gene: 8. As DNA, the CDR3 is TGTGCCAGAAGCGCTGGACAGGGCAAGCGCAATCAGCCCCAGCATTTT. It encodes CARSAGQGKRNQPQHF.

This clone showed up just once. This sequence joins TRBV7-2 and TRBJ1-2; D possibly corresponds to TRBD1 (6 bases). This CDR3 has 17 residues. CDR1 and CDR2 (germline): SGHTA, FQGNSA. Trimming took 4 bases from V and 2 from J, leaving 20 bases between them. The CDR3 DNA reads as TGTGCCAGCAGCTCAATATGGGTGGACAGCTTAAACTATGGCTACACCTTC. Translated: CASSSIWVDSLNYGYTF.

The chain uses TRBV2 and TRBJ2-1; TRBD2 might be the D (5 bases). Germline V gene sequence: CDR1 SNHLY, CDR2 FYNNEI. The V gene lost 5 bases and the J gene lost 0 bases, with 8 bases spanning the gap. The CDR3 extends over 14 amino acids. This CDR3 is CASSPLASYNEQFF. CDR3 nucleotides: TGTGCCAGCAGTCCCCTAGCCTCCTACAATGAGCAGTTCTTC.

The chain couples TRBV6-5 to TRBJ2-5, with 8 bases matching TRBD1. CDR1 and CDR2 (germline): MNHEY, SVGAGI. The J segment lost 5 bases and the V segment lost 6 bases, leaving 5 bases of the junction unmatched. This CDR3 region has 13 residues. DNA of the CDR3: TGTGCCAGCAGCACCGGGACAGGCGAGACCCAGTACTTC. It specifies CASSTGTGETQYF.

This clone was seen a handful of times. This rearrangement joins TRBV29-1 to TRBJ1-2, with D unresolved. V was shortened by 8 bases and J by 6 bases, with 16 bases between the two germline ends. Looked up from germline, CDR1 is SQVTM and CDR2 is ANQGSEA. The CDR3 extends over 12 amino acids. CDR3 coding DNA: TGCAGCTTACGGACGGCCGGGGATGGCTACACCTTC. Its protein is CSLRTAGDGYTF.

The chain joins TRBV25-1 to TRBJ2-3; D uncertain. Germline CDR1 reads MGHDK; CDR2 reads SYGVNS. The V gene lost 8 bases and the J gene lost 1 base, with 7 bases spanning the gap. This CDR3 has 12 amino acids. The CDR3 reads CASQARTDTQYF. DNA of the CDR3: TGTGCCAGCCAGGCCCGCACAGATACGCAGTATTTT.

The rearrangement joins TRBV2 to TRBJ1-2, with D maybe TRBD1 (5 bases). With 3 bases removed from V and 4 bases from J, the gap between germline ends came to 12 bases. Germline lookup yields CDR1 SNHLY and CDR2 FYNNEI. The CDR3 runs 14 residues. CDR3 in DNA: TGTGCCAGCAGTGATCAGGGCCAAGGCTATGGCTACACCTTC. Translation: CASSDQGQGYGYTF.

The rearrangement links TRBV5-1 to TRBJ2-3; 16 bases agree with TRBD2. CDR3 length equals 15 residues. Germline CDR1 and CDR2: SGHRS and YFSETQ. Unmatched junction bases numbered 0, after V lost 4 bases and J lost 4 bases. The CDR3 DNA reads TGCGCCAGCAGCGGGACTAGCGGGGGGGCAGATACGCAGTATTTT. Encoded protein: CASSGTSGGADTQYF.

This clone was counted once. The chain recombines TRBV30 with TRBJ2-3; 7 bases line up with TRBD2. The CDR3 has 17 amino acids. Losses at the gene ends were 4 bases for V and 0 bases for J; bases not matched to a gene: 13. Germline V lookup: CDR1 GTSNPN, CDR2 SVGIG (reference sequence). Here the CDR3 reads CAWTGLAGPVSTDTQYF. For the CDR3, the DNA is TGTGCCTGGACGGGGTTAGCGGGCCCCGTTAGCACAGATACGCAGTATTTT.

In its sample, this clone was seen a few times. V gene TRBV4-1 combines with J gene TRBJ1-5, with a possible D match to TRBD1 (5 bases). V shed 4 bases and J shed 6 bases, with 10 bases lying between them. The CDR3 covers 13 residues. The V gene's germline CDR1 is MGHRA and CDR2 YSYEKL. The CDR3 sequence is CASSLTGSQPQHF. CDR3 sequence (DNA): TGCGCCAGCAGCCTTACAGGTAGTCAGCCCCAGCATTTT.

The chain joins TRBV18 to TRBJ1-5, with D perhaps matching TRBD1 (5 bases). This CDR3 has 14 amino acids. V was trimmed by 3 bases and J by 4 bases, leaving 10 bases between them. CDR1 and CDR2 (germline): KGHSH, LQKENI. The CDR3 sequence: CASSPATDNQPQHF. CDR3 bases: TGTGCCAGCTCACCGGCGACAGATAATCAGCCCCAGCATTTT.

Concerning this clone: This same CDR3 is encoded by further DNA sequences in the sample. The rearrangement uses TRBV7-9 and TRBJ1-6, with D tentatively TRBD1 (5 bases). Germline V gene lookup returns CDR1 SEHNR and CDR2 FQNEAQ (reference sequence). The CDR3 extends over 12 amino acids. V was cut by 5 bases and J by 14 bases, with 13 bases left in between. The CDR3 loop is CASSLVDSTLHF. CDR3 in DNA: TGTGCCAGCAGCCTAGTCGACAGCACCCTCCACTTT.

The chain couples TRBV7-9 to TRBJ1-1; no definite D call. Germline V CDR1 and CDR2: SEHNR, FQNEAQ (reference sequence). V shed 2 bases and J shed 2 bases, with 15 bases lying between them. CDR3 size: 16 residues. The CDR3 reads CASSLLGGVLNTEAFF. CDR3 bases: TGTGCCAGCAGCTTACTTGGAGGAGTTTTAAACACTGAAGCTTTCTTT.

The chain uses TRBV7-9 and TRBJ2-5, with 10 bases lining up with TRBD2. Germline lookup yields CDR1 SEHNR and CDR2 FQNEAQ (reference sequence). The CDR3 length is 16 residues. V lost 5 bases to trimming and J lost 1 base; unmatched junction nucleotides: 7. The CDR3 DNA is TGTGCCAGCAGCCAGAATAGCGGGGGGATCCAAGAGACCCAGTACTTC. Its protein is CASSQNSGGIQETQYF.

The chain uses TRBV10-2 and TRBJ1-2; TRBD1 aligns across 9 bases. CDR1 WSHSY and CDR2 SAAADI come from the germline V gene. V shed 8 bases and J 7 bases; nucleotides not matched to a gene: 8. CDR3 length equals 13 residues. The CDR3 DNA follows: TGCGCCAGCGTTGCGGACAGGGGTAGTGGCTACACCTTC. Protein: CASVADRGSGYTF.